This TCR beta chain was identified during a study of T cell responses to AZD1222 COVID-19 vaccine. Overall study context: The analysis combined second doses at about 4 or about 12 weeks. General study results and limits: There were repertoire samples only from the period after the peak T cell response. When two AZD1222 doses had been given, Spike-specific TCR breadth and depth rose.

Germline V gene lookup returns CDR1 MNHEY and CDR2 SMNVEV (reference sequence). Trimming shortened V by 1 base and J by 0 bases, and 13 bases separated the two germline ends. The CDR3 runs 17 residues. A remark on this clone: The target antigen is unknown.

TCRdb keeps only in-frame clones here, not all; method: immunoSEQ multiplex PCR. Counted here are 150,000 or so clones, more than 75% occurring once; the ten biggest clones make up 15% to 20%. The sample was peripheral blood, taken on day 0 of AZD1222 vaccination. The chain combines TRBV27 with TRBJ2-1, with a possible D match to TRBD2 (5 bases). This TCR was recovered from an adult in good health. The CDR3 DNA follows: TGTGCCAGCAGTTTATTCGGACTCGTAAGCTCCTACAATGAGCAGTTCTTC. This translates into CASSLFGLVSSYNEQFF.